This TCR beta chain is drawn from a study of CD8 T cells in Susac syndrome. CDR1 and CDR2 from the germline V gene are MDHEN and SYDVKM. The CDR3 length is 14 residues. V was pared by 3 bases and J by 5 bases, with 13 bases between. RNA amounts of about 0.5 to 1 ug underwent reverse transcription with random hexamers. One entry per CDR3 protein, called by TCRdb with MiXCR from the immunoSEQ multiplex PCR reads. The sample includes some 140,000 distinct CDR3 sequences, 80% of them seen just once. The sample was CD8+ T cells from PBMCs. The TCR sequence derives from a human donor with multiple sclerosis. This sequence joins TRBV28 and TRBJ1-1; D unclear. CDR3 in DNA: TGTGCCAGCAGTTTGGACCGGAGTGGAACTGAAGCTTTCTTT. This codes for CASSLDRSGTEAFF.